This T cell receptor (beta chain) was identified in a study of T cell changes during pregnancy in multiple sclerosis. The J segment lost 4 bases and the V segment lost 5 bases, leaving 10 bases of the junction unmatched. Germline lookup yields CDR1 SEHNR and CDR2 FQNEAQ (reference sequence). The CDR3 runs 16 residues. TCRdb's copy holds only in-frame clones and misses some; the assay was immunoSEQ multiplex PCR. The sample consists of 26,000 or so clones, around nine tenths of them appearing once. J is TRBJ1-4 and V is TRBV7-9, with 7 nucleotides matching TRBD1. The sequence was collected from a female donor with multiple sclerosis, enrolled in a pregnancy study. Source: CD8+ T cells from peripheral blood mononuclear cells, taken in the second trimester of pregnancy. Here the CDR3 reads CASSAIDREFNEKLFF. CDR3 DNA sequence: TGTGCCAGCAGCGCTATCGACAGGGAGTTTAATGAAAAACTGTTTTTT.